This TCR beta chain originates from a study of Ad26.COV2.S vaccination and SARS-CoV-2 variants. Whole-study context: Donor was in the COV1001 Ad26.COV2.S trial arm. Study results and caveats: Analyses that measured TCR breadth and depth may have underestimated total T cell responses.

To note about this clone: No antigen is known for it.

The method was immunoSEQ multiplex PCR; TCRdb's version includes in-frame clones alone and lacks a portion of them. In the table there are fewer than 400,000 clones, 70% to 90% of which are singletons. Noted treatment: 19 received Ad26.COV2.S at low or high dose, single or two shots; about 5 received placebo; per-sample allocation not given. At day 63 after the first vaccine or placebo injection, samples were drawn. Based in Boston, the donor was an adult of 18-55 years. An Ad26 vector that expressed Wuhan-strain SARS-CoV-2 spike constituted the vaccine. The CDR3 has 13 residues. Trimming cost V 3 bases and J 3 bases, with 9 bases left between them. From germline, CDR1 is WSHSY and CDR2 SAAADI.

This sequence joins TRBV10-2 and TRBJ2-7; D might be TRBD2 (5 bases). The sequence came from a person aged 18-60 years who received the Ad26.COV2.S COVID-19 vaccine or a placebo. The sequences come from peripheral blood, collected in a trial of Ad26.COV2.S vaccine versus placebo. The CDR3 DNA follows: TGCGCCAGCAGTGATGAGGGAGTCTACGAGCAGTACTTC. It yields the protein CASSDEGVYEQYF.